This TCR beta chain was sequenced for a study of blood T cell repertoires in COVID-19. The repertoire was sequenced with immunoSEQ multiplex PCR; TCRdb's copy has only in-frame clones and lacks some. Among 250,000 or so clones listed, 82% were seen once. The germline gives CDR1 WNHNN, CDR2 SYGVQD (reference sequence). Trimming pared 1 base from V and 1 base from J, leaving 16 bases between. CDR3 length: 17 amino acids. The source of this sequence is a woman aged 70 to 79 with acute or convalescent COVID-19. Sequenced material: peripheral blood. The chain is built from TRBV10-1 and TRBJ1-2; no definite D call. Here the CDR3 reads CASSEWRREGGNYGYTF. The CDR3 DNA reads as TGCGCCAGCAGTGAGTGGCGTAGGGAGGGTGGTAACTATGGCTACACCTTC.